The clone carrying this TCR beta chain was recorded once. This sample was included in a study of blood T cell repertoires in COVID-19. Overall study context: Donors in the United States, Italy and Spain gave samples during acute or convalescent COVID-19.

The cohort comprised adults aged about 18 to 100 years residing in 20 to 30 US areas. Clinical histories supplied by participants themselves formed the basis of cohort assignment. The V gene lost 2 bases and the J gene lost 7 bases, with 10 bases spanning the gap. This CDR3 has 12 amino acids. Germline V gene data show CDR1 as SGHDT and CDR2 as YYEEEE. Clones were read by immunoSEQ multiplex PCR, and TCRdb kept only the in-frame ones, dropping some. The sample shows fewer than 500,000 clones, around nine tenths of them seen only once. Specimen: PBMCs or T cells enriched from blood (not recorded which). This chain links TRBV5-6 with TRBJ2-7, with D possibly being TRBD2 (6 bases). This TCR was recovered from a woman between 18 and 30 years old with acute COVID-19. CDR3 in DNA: TGTGCCAGCAGCTTTGGGGGGAGGGAGCAGTACTTC. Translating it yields CASSFGGREQYF.